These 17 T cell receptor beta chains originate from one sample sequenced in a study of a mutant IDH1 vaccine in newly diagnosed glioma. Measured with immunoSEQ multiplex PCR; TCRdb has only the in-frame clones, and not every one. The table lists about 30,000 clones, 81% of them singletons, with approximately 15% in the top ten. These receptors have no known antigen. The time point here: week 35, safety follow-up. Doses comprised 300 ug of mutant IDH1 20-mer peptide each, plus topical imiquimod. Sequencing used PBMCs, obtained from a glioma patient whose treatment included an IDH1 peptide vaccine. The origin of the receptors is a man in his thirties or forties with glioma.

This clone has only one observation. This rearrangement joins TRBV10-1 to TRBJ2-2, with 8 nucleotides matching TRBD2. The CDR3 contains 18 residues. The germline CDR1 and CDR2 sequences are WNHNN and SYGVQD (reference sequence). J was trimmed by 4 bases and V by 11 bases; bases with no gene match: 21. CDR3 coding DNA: TGCGCCGGTTCGGGGGGGGACGACTGGCCTATTTTCACCGGGGAGCTGTTTTTT. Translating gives CAGSGGDDWPIFTGELFF.

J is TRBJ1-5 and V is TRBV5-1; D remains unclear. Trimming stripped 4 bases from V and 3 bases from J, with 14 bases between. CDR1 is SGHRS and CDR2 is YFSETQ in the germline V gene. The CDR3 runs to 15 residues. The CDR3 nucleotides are TGCGCCAGCAGCCTGGGTCCAGAGGACAATCAGCCCCAGCATTTT. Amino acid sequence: CASSLGPEDNQPQHF.

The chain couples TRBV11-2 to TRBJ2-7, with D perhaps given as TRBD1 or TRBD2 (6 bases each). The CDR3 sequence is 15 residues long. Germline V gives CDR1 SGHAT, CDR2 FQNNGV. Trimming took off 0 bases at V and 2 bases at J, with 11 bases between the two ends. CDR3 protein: CASSLEGGGTYEQYF. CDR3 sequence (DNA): TGTGCCAGCAGCTTAGAAGGAGGGGGAACCTACGAGCAGTACTTC.

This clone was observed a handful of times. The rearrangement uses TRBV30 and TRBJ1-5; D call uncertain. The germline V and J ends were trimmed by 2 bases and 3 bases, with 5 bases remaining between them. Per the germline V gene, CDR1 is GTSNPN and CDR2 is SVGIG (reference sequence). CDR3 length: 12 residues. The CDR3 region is CAWSLPNQPQHF. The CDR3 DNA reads TGTGCCTGGAGTTTGCCCAATCAGCCCCAGCATTTT. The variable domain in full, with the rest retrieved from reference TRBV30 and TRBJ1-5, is SQTIHQWPATLVQPVGSPLSLECTVEGTSNPNLYWYRQAAGRGLQLLFYSVGIGQISSEVPQNLSASRPQDRQFILSSKKLLLSDSGFYLCAWSLPNQPQHFGDGTRLSIL.

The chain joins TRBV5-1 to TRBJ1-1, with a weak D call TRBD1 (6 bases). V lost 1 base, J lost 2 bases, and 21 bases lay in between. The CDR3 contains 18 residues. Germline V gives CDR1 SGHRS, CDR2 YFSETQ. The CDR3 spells CASSLRGTGLGFNTEAFF. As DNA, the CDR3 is TGCGCCAGCAGCTTGAGGGGGACGGGGCTTGGGTTCAACACTGAAGCTTTCTTT.

The CDR3 nucleotides are TGTGCCAGCAGCCCCTTTCCCGGGGGCAGCACCGGGGAGCTGTTTTTT. As protein: CASSPFPGGSTGELFF. The chain joins TRBV5-4 to TRBJ2-2; tentatively, D is TRBD1 or TRBD2 (6 bases each). This CDR3 spans 16 amino acids. V gave up 4 bases and J gave up 4 bases, with 17 bases separating them. CDR1 and CDR2 (germline): SGHNT, YYREEE (reference sequence). Supplemented by reference TRBV5-4 and TRBJ2-2, the full variable domain reads ETGVTQSPTHLIKTRGQQVTLRCSSQSGHNTVSWYQQALGQGPQFIFQYYREEENGRGNFPPRFSGLQFPNYSSELNVNALELDDSALYLCASSPFPGGSTGELFFGEGSRLTVL.

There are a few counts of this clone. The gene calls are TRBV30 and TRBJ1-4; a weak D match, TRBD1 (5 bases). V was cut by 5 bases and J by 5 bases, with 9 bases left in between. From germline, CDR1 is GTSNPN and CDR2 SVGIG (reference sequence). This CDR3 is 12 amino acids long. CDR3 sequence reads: CAWGPGNEKLFF. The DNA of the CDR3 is TGTGCCTGGGGCCCAGGGAATGAAAAACTGTTTTTT.

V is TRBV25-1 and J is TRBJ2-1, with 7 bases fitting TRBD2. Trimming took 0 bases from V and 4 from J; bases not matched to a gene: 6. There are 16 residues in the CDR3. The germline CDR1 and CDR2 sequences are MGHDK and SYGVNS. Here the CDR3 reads CASSEYKRGPYNEQFF. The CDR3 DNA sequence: TGTGCCAGCAGTGAATATAAGCGGGGTCCTTACAATGAGCAGTTCTTC.

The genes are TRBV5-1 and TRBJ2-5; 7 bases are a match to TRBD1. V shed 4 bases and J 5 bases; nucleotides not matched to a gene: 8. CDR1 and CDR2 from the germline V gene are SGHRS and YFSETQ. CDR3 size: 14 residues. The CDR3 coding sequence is TGCGCCAGCAGCCTTCTGACAGGGTCCGAGACCCAGTACTTC. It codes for CASSLLTGSETQYF.

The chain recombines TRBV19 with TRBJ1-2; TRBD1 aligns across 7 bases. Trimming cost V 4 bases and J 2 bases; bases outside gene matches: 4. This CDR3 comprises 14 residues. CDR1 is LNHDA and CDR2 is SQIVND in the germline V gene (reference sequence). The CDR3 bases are TGTGCCAGTAGTAGGGACAGAGGAAACTATGGCTACACCTTC. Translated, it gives CASSRDRGNYGYTF.

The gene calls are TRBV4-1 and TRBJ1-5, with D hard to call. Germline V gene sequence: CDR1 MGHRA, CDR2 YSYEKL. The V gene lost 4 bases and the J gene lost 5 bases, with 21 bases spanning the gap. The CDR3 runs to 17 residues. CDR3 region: CASSPIPQSVDDQPQHF. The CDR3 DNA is TGCGCCAGCAGCCCAATCCCACAAAGTGTGGACGATCAGCCCCAGCATTTT.

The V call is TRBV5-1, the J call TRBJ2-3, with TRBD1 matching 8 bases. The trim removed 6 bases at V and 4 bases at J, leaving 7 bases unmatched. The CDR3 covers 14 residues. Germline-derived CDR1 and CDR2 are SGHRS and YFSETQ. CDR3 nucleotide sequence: TGCGCCAGCAACGGAAGACAGGGGTCAGATACGCAGTATTTT. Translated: CASNGRQGSDTQYF.

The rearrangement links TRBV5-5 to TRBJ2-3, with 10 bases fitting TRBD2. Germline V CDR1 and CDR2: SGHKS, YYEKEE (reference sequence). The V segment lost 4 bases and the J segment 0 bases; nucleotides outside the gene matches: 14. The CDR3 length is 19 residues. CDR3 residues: CASSPLLAGVPTSTDTQYF. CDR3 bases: TGTGCCAGCAGCCCCCTTCTAGCGGGAGTCCCTACTAGCACAGATACGCAGTATTTT.

The DNA of the CDR3 is TGTGCCAGCAGTTGGGGCGGGTCCTACAATGAGCAGTTCTTC. This codes for CASSWGGSYNEQFF. This chain connects TRBV27 to TRBJ2-1, with D tentatively TRBD1 or TRBD2 (5 bases each). Per germline, CDR1 MNHEY and CDR2 SMNVEV (reference sequence). The V gene lost 4 bases and the J gene lost 1 base, with 8 bases spanning the gap. The CDR3 spans 14 residues.

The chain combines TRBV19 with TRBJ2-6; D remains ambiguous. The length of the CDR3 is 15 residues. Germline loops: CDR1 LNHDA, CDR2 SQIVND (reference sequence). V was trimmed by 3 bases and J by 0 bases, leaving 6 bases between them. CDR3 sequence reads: CASSMQVSGANVLTF. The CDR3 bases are TGTGCCAGTAGTATGCAGGTCTCTGGGGCCAACGTCCTGACTTTC. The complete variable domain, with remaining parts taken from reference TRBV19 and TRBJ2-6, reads DGGITQSPKYLFRKEGQNVTLSCEQNLNHDAMYWYRQDPGQGLRLIYYSQIVNDFQKGDIAEGYSVSREKKESFPLTVTSAQKNPTAFYLCASSMQVSGANVLTFGAGSRLTVL.

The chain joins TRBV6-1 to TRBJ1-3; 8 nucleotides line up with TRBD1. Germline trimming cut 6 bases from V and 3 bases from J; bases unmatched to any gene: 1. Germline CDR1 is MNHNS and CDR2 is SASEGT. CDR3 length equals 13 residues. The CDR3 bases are TGTGCCAGCAGCGGGACAGGTGGAAACACCATATATTTT. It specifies CASSGTGGNTIYF.

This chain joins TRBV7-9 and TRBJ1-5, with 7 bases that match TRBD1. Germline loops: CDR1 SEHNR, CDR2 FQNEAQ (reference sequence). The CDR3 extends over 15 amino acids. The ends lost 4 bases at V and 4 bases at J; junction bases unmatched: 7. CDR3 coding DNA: TGTGCCAGCAGCTACGGCGTGGACAGGAATCAGCCCCAGCATTTT. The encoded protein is CASSYGVDRNQPQHF.